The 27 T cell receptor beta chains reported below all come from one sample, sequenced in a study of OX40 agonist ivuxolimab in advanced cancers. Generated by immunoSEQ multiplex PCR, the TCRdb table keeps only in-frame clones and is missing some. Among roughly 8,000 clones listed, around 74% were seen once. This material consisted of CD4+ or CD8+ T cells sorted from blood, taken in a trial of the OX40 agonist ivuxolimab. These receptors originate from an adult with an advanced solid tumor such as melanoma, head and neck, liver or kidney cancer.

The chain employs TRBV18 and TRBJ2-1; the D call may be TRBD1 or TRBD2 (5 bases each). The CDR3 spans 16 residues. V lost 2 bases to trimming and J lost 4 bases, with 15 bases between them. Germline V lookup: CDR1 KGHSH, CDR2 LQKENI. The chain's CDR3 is CASSPAYGTDYNEQFF. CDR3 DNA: TGTGCCAGCTCACCAGCCTACGGGACGGATTACAATGAGCAGTTCTTC.

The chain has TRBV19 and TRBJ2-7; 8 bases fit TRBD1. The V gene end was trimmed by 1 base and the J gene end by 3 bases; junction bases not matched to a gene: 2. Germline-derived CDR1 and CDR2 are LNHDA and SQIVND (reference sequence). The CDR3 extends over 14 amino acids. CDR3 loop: CASSIGTGLYEQYF. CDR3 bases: TGTGCCAGTAGTATAGGGACAGGGCTCTACGAGCAGTACTTC. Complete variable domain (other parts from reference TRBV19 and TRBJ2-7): DGGITQSPKYLFRKEGQNVTLSCEQNLNHDAMYWYRQDPGQGLRLIYYSQIVNDFQKGDIAEGYSVSREKKESFPLTVTSAQKNPTAFYLCASSIGTGLYEQYFGPGTRLTVT.

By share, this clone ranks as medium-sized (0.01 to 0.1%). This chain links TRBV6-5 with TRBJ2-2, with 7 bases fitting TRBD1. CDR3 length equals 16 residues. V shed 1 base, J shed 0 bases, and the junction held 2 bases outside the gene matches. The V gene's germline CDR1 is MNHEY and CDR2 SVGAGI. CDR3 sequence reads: CASSYFTGANTGELFF. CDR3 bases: TGTGCCAGCAGTTACTTCACAGGGGCGAACACCGGGGAGCTGTTTTTT.

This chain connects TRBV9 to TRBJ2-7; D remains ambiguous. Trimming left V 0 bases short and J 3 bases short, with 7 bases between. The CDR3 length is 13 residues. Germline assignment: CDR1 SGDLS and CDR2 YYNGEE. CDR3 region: CASSVGILYEQYF. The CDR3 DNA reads TGTGCCAGCAGCGTAGGGATTCTCTACGAGCAGTACTTC.

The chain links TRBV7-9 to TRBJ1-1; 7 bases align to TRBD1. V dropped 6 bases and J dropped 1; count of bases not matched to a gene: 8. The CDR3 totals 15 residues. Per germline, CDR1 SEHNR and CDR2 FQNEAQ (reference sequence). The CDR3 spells CASSPWGQKNTEAFF. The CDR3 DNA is TGTGCCAGCAGTCCTTGGGGACAGAAGAACACTGAAGCTTTCTTT.

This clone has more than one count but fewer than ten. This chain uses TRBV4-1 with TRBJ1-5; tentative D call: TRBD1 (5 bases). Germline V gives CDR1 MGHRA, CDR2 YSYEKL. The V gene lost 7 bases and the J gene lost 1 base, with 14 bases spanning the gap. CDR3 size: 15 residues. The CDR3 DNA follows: TGCGCCAGCAACCAGGGATGGGAGAGCAATCAGCCCCAGCATTTT. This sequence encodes CASNQGWESNQPQHF.

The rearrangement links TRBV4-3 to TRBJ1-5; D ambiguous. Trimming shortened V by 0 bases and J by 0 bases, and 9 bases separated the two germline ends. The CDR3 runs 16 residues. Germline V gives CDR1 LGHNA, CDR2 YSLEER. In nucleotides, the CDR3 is TGCGCCAGCAGCCAAGATCGGGCCAATAGCAATCAGCCCCAGCATTTT. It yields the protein CASSQDRANSNQPQHF.

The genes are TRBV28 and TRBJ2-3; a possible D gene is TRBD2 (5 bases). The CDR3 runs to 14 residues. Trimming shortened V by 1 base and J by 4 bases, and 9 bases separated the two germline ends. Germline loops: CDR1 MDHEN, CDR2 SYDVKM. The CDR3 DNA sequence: TGTGCCAGCAGTTTATTTCGGGAAGCAGATACGCAGTATTTT. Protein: CASSLFREADTQYF. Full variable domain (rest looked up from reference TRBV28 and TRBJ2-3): DVKVTQSSRYLVKRTGEKVFLECVQDMDHENMFWYRQDPGLGLRLIYFSYDVKMKEKGDIPEGYSVSREKKERFSLILESASTNQTSMYLCASSLFREADTQYFGPGTRLTVL.

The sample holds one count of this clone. This CDR3 is CASSLVGAGGGETQYF. The CDR3 DNA sequence: TGTGCCAGCAGCTTAGTGGGAGCGGGGGGCGGAGAGACCCAGTACTTC. The chain couples TRBV11-2 to TRBJ2-5; TRBD2 agrees at 9 bases. This CDR3 contains 16 residues. Trimming at V came to 1 base and at J to 4 bases, leaving 7 bases not matched to a gene. Germline CDR1 is SGHAT and CDR2 is FQNNGV.

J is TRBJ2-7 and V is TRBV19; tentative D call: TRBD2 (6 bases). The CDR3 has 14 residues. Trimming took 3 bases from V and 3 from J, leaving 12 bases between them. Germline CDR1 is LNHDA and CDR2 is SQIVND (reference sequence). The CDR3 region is CASSMWGGHYEQYF. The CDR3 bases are TGTGCCAGTAGTATGTGGGGAGGCCACTACGAGCAGTACTTC.

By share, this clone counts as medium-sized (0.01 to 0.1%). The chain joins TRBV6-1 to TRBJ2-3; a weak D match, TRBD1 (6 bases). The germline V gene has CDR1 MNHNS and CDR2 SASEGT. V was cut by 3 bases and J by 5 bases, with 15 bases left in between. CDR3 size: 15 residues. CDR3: CASSEGHRAVDTQYF. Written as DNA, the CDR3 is TGTGCCAGCAGTGAGGGGCACAGGGCGGTAGATACGCAGTATTTT.

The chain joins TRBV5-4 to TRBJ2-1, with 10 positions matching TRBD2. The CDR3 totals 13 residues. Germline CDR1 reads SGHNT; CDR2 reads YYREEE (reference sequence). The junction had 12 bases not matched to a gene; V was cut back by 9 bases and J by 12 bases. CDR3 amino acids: CATQAGGYPGQFF. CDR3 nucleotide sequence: TGTGCCACCCAAGCGGGGGGGTACCCAGGGCAGTTCTTC.

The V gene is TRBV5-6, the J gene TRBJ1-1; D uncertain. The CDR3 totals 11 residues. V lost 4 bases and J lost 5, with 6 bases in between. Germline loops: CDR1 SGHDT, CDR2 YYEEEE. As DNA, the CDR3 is TGTGCCAGCAGCCTGGGTACTGAAGCTTTCTTT. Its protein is CASSLGTEAFF. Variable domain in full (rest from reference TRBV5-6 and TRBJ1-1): DAGVTQSPTHLIKTRGQQVTLRCSPKSGHDTVSWYQQALGQGPQFIFQYYEEEERQRGNFPDRFSGHQFPNYSSELNVNALLLGDSALYLCASSLGTEAFFGQGTRLTVV.

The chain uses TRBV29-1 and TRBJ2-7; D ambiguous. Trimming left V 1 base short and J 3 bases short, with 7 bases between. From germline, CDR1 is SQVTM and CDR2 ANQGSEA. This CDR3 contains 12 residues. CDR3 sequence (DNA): TGCAGCGTTGAAGGCCCCCTCTACGAGCAGTACTTC. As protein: CSVEGPLYEQYF.

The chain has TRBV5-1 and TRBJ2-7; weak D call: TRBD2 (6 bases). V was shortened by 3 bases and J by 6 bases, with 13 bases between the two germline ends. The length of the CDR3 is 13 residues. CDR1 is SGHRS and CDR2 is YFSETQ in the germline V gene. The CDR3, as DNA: TGCGCCAGCAGCTACCGGGAGTCTCTCGAGCAGTACTTC. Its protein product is CASSYRESLEQYF.

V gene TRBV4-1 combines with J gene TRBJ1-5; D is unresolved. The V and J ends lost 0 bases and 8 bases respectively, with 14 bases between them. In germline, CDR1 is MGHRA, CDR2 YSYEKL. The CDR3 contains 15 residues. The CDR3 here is CASSQELFLGKPQHF. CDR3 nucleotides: TGCGCCAGCAGCCAAGAACTGTTCCTCGGGAAGCCCCAGCATTTT.

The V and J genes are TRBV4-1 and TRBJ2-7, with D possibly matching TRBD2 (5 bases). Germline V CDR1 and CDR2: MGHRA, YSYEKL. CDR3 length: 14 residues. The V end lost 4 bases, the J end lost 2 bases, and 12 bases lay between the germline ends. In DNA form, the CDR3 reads TGCGCCAGCAGCCCTGAGGAGAGGGCCTACGAGCAGTACTTC. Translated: CASSPEERAYEQYF.

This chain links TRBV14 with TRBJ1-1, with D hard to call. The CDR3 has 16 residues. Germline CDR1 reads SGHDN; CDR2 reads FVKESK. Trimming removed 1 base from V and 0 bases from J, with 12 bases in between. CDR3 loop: CASSQGVEGLNTEAFF. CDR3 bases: TGTGCCAGCAGCCAAGGGGTGGAGGGATTGAACACTGAAGCTTTCTTT.

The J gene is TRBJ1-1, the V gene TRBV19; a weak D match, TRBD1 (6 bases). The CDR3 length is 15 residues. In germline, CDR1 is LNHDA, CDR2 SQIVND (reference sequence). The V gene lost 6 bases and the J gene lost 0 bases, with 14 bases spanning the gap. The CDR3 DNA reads TGTGCCAGTAGCCGAGGGGGGGATTTGAACACTGAAGCTTTCTTT. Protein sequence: CASSRGGDLNTEAFF. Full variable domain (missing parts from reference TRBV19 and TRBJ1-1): DGGITQSPKYLFRKEGQNVTLSCEQNLNHDAMYWYRQDPGQGLRLIYYSQIVNDFQKGDIAEGYSVSREKKESFPLTVTSAQKNPTAFYLCASSRGGDLNTEAFFGQGTRLTVV.

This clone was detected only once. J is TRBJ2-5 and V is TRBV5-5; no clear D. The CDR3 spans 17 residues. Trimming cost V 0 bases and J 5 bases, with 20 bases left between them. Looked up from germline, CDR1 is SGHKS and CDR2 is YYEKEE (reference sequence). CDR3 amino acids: CASSLEPAGAVSETQYF. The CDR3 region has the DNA TGTGCCAGCAGCTTGGAACCGGCAGGCGCCGTGAGTGAGACCCAGTACTTC. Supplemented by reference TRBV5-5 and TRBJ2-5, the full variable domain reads DAGVTQSPTHLIKTRGQQVTLRCSPISGHKSVSWYQQVLGQGPQFIFQYYEKEERGRGNFPDRFSARQFPNYSSELNVNALLLGDSALYLCASSLEPAGAVSETQYFGPGTRLLVL.

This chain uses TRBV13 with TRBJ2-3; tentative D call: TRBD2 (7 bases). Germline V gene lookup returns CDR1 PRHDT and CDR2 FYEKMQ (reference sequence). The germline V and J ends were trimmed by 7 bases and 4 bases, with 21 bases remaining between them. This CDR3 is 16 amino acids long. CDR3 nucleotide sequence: TGTGCCAGCATCATACTAGGGGGAGGGTTCGCAGATACGCAGTATTTT. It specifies CASIILGGGFADTQYF.

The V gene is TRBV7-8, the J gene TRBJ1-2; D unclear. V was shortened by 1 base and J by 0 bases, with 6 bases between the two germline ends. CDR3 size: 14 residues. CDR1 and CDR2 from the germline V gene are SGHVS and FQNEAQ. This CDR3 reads CASSLGGSNYGYTF. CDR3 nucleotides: TGTGCCAGCAGCTTAGGCGGATCTAACTATGGCTACACCTTC. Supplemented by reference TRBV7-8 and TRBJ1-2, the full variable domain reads GAGVSQSPRYKVAKRGQDVALRCDPISGHVSLFWYQQALGQGPEFLTYFQNEAQLDKSGLPSDRFFAERPEGSVSTLKIQRTQQEDSAVYLCASSLGGSNYGYTFGSGTRLTVV.

The CDR3 reads CASTYHPRTANEAFF. The CDR3 nucleotides are TGTGCCAGCACTTACCACCCTAGGACAGCGAATGAAGCTTTCTTT. The chain joins TRBV5-4 to TRBJ1-1; D might be TRBD1 (6 bases). V lost 6 bases and J 7 bases, leaving 22 bases between the germline ends. Germline V CDR1 and CDR2: SGHNT, YYREEE (reference sequence). This CDR3 contains 15 residues. The full variable domain, rest sourced from reference TRBV5-4 and TRBJ1-1, is ETGVTQSPTHLIKTRGQQVTLRCSSQSGHNTVSWYQQALGQGPQFIFQYYREEENGRGNFPPRFSGLQFPNYSSELNVNALELDDSALYLCASTYHPRTANEAFFGQGTRLTVV.

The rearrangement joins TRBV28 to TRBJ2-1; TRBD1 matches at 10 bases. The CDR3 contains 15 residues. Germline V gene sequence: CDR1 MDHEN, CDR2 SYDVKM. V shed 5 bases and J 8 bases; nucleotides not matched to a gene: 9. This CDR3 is CASSRQGASSDEQFF. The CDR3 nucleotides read TGTGCCAGCAGTAGACAGGGGGCGAGTAGCGATGAGCAGTTCTTC. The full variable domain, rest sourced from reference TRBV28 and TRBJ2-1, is DVKVTQSSRYLVKRTGEKVFLECVQDMDHENMFWYRQDPGLGLRLIYFSYDVKMKEKGDIPEGYSVSREKKERFSLILESASTNQTSMYLCASSRQGASSDEQFFGPGTRLTVL.

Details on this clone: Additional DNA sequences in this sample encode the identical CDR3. The CDR3 DNA reads TGTGCCAGCAGCTTAAGGGGGGGGGCGGGCCATACGCAGTATTTT. Amino acids: CASSLRGGAGHTQYF. The chain employs TRBV7-2 and TRBJ2-3; TRBD2 might be the D (7 bases). Germline CDR1 SGHTA, CDR2 FQGNSA. This CDR3 is built from 15 residues. V was clipped by 2 bases and J by 7 bases, with 16 bases between them. Full variable domain (remainder filled in from reference TRBV7-2 and TRBJ2-3): GAGVSQSPSNKVTEKGKDVELRCDPISGHTALYWYRQSLGQGLEFLIYFQGNSAPDKSGLPSDRFSAERTGGSVSTLTIQRTQQEDSAVYLCASSLRGGAGHTQYFGPGTRLTVL.

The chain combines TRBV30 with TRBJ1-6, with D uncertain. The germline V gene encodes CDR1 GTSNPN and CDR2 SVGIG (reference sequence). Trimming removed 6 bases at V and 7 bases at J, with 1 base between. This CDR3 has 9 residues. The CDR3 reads CACNSPLHF. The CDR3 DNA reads TGTGCCTGCAATTCACCCCTCCACTTT.

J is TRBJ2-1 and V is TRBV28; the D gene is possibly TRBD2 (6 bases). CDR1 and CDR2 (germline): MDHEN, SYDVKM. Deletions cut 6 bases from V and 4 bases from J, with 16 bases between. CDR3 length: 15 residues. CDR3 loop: CASSLGLLSYNEQFF. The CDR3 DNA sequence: TGTGCCAGCAGCCTGGGACTGCTATCTTACAATGAGCAGTTCTTC.